The sequence of this T cell receptor beta chain was determined in a study of blood T cell repertoires in COVID-19. Study background: Samples came from the United States, Italy and Spain, spanning acute and convalescent COVID-19.

Living in about 25 US areas, the participants were between 18 and 89 years of age. Data came from immunoSEQ multiplex PCR; TCRdb stores just in-frame clones and leaves some out. The top ten hold just over 9% of the sample, which has 130,000 or so clones, about four fifths seen once. Germline V gene lookup returns CDR1 SGDLS and CDR2 YYNGEE. The V segment lost 2 bases and the J segment 4 bases; nucleotides outside the gene matches: 6. The CDR3 consists of 15 residues. The chain links TRBV9 to TRBJ1-1; 9 bases map to TRBD1. This clonotype was sampled from a man aged 50 to 60 who had recovered from COVID-19. Sample: PBMCs or T cells enriched from blood (not recorded which). CDR3 nucleotides: TGTGCCAGCAGCGTGGACAGGGGAGGGATCACTGAAGCTTTCTTT. Amino acids: CASSVDRGGITEAFF.